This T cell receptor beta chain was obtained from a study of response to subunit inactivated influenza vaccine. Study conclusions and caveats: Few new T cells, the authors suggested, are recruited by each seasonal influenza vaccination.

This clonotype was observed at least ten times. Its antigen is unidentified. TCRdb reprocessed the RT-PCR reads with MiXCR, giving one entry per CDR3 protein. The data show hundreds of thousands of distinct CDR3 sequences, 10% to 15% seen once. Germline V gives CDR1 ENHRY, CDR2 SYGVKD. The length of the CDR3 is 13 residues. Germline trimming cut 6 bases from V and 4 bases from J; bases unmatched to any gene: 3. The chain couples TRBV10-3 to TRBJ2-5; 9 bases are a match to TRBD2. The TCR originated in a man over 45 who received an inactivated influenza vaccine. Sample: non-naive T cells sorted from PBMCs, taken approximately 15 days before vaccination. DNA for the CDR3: TGTGCCATCAGGGCTAGCGGGACAGAGACCCAGTACTTC. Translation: CAIRASGTETQYF.